These 2 T cell receptor beta chains share one sample of origin, sequenced in a study of molecular identifiers for immune sequencing clone quantification. From the PCR reads, TCRdb called clonotypes with MiXCR, one entry per CDR3 protein. The sample has fewer than 70,000 distinct CDR3 sequences; roughly 20% are singletons. The sequencing input was naive CD8+ T cells from blood, with Jurkat cell RNA spiked in. Subset meaning: FACS-sorted CD8+CD4-CCR7+CD45RA+ naive T cells. The source is a human donor in good health. Some libraries in this study had Jurkat cell RNA spiked in.

The sample holds many counts of this clonotype. The chain uses TRBV21-1 and TRBJ2-6; the D call of TRBD2 is as the table states it, not checked on the DNA. TRBV21-1 is a recognized pseudogene. The CDR3 runs 21 residues. CDR3 loop: CASSKAQGLWDYRTGANVLTF. CDR3 coding DNA: TGTGCCAGCAGCAAAGCGCAAGGGCTCTGGGATTATAGGACTGGGGCCAACGTCCTGACTTTC.

This clonotype was observed many times. The chain joins TRBV12-3 or TRBV12-4 to TRBJ1-2; TRBD1 might be the D (5 bases). V shed 5 bases and J shed 7 bases, with 17 bases lying between them. This CDR3 is built from 14 residues. CDR3 protein: CASSPQGLVIGYTF. The DNA of the CDR3 is TGTGCCAGCAGTCCTCAGGGTCTAGTGATTGGCTACACCTTC.